This record covers a single T cell receptor (beta chain). With 60 Vbeta and 13 Jbeta primers, the PCR was carried out. Assay used: immunoSEQ multiplex PCR; TCRdb lists only in-frame clones, some missing. The table has 75,000 to 100,000 clones, around 80% seen once. This sample stems from a study of cytomegalovirus exposure and HLA in healthy donors. Germline trimming cut 1 base from V and 0 bases from J; bases unmatched to any gene: 3. The CDR3 totals 15 residues. Germline CDR1 is LNHNV and CDR2 is YYDKDF (reference sequence). Sequenced sample: PBMCs. V gene TRBV15 combines with J gene TRBJ2-7; 7 nucleotides match TRBD2. The source is a man between 40 and 49 years old in good health and CMV-seropositive. CDR3 residues: CATSRGGGNSYEQYF. In DNA, the CDR3 is TGTGCCACCAGCAGAGGGGGGGGAAACTCCTACGAGCAGTACTTC. The full variable domain, completed using reference TRBV15 and TRBJ2-7, is DAMVIQNPRYQVTQFGKPVTLSCSQTLNHNVMYWYQQKSSQAPKLLFHYYDKDFNNEADTPDNFQSRRPNTSFCFLDIRSPGLGDTAMYLCATSRGGGNSYEQYFGPGTRLTVT.